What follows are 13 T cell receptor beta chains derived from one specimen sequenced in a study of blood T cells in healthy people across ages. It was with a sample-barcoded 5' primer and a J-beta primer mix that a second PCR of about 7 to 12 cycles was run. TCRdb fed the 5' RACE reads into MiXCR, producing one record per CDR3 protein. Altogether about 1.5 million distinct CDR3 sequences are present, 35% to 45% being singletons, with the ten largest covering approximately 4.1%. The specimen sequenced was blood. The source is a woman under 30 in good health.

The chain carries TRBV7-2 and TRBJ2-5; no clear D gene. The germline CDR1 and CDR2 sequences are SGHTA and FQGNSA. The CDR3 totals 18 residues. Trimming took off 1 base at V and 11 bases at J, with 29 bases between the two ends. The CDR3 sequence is CASSLDPPLTPLTNEQYF. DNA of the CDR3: TGTGCCAGCAGCTTAGACCCCCCTCTGACCCCTTTGACAAATGAGCAGTACTTC.

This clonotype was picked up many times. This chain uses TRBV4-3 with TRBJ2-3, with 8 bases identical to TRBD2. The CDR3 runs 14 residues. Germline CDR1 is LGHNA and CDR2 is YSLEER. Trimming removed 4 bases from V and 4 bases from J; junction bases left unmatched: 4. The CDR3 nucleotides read TGCGCCAGCAGCCCTACTAGCGGCCCAGATACGCAGTATTTT. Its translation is CASSPTSGPDTQYF.

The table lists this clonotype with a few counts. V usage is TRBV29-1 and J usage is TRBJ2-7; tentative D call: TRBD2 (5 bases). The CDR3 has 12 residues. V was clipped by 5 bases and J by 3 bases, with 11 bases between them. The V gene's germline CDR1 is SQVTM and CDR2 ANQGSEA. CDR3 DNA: TGCAGCGTTTGGACTCCCGACTACGAGCAGTACTTC. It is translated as CSVWTPDYEQYF.

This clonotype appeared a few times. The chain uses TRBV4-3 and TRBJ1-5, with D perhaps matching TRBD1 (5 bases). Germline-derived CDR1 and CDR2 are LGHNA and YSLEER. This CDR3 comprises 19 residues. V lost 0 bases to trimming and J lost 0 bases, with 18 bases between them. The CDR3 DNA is TGCGCCAGCAGCCAAGAAATAAGGCAGGGACTTCCTAGCAATCAGCCCCAGCATTTT. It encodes CASSQEIRQGLPSNQPQHF.

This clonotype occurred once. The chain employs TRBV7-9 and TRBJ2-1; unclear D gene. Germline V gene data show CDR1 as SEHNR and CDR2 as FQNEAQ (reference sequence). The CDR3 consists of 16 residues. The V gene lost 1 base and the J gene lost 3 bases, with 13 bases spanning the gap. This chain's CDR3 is CASSLESPVFYNEQFF. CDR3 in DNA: TGTGCCAGCAGCTTAGAGAGCCCGGTATTCTACAATGAGCAGTTCTTC.

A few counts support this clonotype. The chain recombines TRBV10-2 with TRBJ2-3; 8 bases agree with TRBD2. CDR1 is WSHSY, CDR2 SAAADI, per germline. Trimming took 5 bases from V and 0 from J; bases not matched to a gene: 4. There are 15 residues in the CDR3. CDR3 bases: TGCGCCAGCAGTTGGCAGCGGGGGAGCACAGATACGCAGTATTTT. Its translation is CASSWQRGSTDTQYF.

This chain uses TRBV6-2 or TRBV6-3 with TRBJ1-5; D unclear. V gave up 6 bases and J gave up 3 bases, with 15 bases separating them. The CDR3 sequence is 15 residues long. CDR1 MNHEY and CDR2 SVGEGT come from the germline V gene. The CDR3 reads CASRPDGRINQPQHF. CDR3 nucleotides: TGTGCCAGCAGACCTGACGGACGGATCAATCAGCCCCAGCATTTT.

The CDR3 DNA follows: TGTGCCAGCAGCTTAGAAGTACTGGGTATCCACGAGCAGTACTTC. Residues: CASSLEVLGIHEQYF. The V call is TRBV7-2, the J call TRBJ2-7; D is unclear. With 1 base removed from V and 5 bases from J, the gap between germline ends came to 15 bases. This CDR3 has 15 amino acids. Germline V gene sequence: CDR1 SGHTA, CDR2 FQGNSA.

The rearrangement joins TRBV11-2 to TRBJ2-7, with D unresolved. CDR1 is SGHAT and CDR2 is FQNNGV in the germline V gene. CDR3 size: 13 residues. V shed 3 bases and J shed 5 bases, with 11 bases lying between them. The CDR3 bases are TGTGCCAGCAGCTTCATAGGGTTCCACGAGCAGTACTTC. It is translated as CASSFIGFHEQYF.

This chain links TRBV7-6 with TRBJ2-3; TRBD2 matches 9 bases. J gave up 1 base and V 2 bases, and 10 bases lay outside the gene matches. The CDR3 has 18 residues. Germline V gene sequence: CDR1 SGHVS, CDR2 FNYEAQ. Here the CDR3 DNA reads TGTGCCAGCAGCTTAAATCCCCCCCTAGCGGGGCGCACAGATACGCAGTATTTT. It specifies CASSLNPPLAGRTDTQYF.

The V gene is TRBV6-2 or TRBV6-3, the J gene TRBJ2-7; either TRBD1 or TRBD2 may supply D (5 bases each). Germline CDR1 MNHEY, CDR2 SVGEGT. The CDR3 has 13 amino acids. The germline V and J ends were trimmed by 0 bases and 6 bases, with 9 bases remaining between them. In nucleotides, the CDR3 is TGTGCCAGCAGTTACTCGATGAGGGGCGAGCAGTACTTC. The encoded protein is CASSYSMRGEQYF.

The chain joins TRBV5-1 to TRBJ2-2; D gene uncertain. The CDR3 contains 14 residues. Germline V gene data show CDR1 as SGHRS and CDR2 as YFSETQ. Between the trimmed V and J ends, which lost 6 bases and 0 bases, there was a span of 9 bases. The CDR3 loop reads CASNWGSNTGELFF. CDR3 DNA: TGCGCCAGCAATTGGGGTTCGAACACCGGGGAGCTGTTTTTT.

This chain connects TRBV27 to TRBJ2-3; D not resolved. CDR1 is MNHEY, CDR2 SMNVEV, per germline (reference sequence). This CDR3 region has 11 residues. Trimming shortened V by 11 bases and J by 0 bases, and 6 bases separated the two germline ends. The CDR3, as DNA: TGTGCCGACACGAGCACAGATACGCAGTATTTT. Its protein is CADTSTDTQYF.